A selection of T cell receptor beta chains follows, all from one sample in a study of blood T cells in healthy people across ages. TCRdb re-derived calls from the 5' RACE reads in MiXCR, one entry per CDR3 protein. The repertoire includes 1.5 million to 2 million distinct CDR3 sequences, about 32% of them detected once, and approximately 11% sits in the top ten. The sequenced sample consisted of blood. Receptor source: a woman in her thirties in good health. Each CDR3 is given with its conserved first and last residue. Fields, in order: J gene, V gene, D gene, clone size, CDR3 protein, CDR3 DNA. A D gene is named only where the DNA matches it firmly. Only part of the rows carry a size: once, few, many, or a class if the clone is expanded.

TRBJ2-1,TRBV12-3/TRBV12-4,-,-,CASSFRTTTYDEQFF,TGTGCCAGCAGTTTTAGGACTACAACCTACGATGAGCAGTTCTTC
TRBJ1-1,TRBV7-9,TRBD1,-,CASSTHTGGITGAFF,TGTGCCAGCAGCACGCACACAGGGGGCATCACTGGAGCTTTCTTT
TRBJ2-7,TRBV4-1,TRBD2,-,CASSHLPPGLEHYEQYF,TGCGCCAGCAGCCATCTCCCTCCGGGACTAGAACACTACGAGCAGTACTTC
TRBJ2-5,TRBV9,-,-,CASSGDGGWETQYF,TGTGCCAGCAGCGGAGATGGGGGTTGGGAGACCCAGTACTTC
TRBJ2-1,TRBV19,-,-,CASSSGAIPNDQFF,TGTGCCAGTAGTAGCGGAGCCATCCCCAATGACCAGTTCTTC
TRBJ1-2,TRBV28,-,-,CASSPPYWQIWGYTF,TGTGCCAGCAGTCCCCCCTATTGGCAGATATGGGGCTACACCTTC
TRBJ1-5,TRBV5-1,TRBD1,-,CASSLTGDRAQPQHF,TGCGCCAGCAGCTTGACGGGTGACAGGGCTCAGCCCCAGCATTTT
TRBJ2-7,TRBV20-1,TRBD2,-,CSAVGSGRYQSSYEQYF,TGCAGTGCTGTCGGGAGCGGGAGGTACCAAAGCTCCTACGAGCAGTACTTC
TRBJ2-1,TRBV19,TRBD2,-,CASEGTSGYNEQFF,TGTGCCAGTGAAGGGACTAGCGGATACAATGAGCAGTTCTTC
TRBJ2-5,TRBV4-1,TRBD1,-,CASSQGGRTGGKYF,TGCGCCAGCAGCCAAGGGGGTCGTACAGGGGGCAAGTACTTC
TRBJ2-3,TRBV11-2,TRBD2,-,CASSLFGGGRTDTQYF,TGTGCCAGCAGCTTATTTGGCGGGGGACGCACAGATACGCAGTATTTT
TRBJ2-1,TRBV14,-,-,CANSQGLARDDEQFF,TGTGCCAACAGCCAAGGGCTAGCGAGGGATGATGAGCAGTTCTTC
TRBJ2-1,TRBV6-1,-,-,CASCRGPTGDEQFF,TGTGCCAGCTGCCGAGGCCCGACCGGGGATGAGCAGTTCTTC
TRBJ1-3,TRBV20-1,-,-,CSANQGSGGNTIYF,TGCAGTGCTAATCAGGGGTCCGGTGGAAACACCATATATTTT
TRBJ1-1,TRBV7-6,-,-,CASSPRDFLELNTEAFF,TGTGCCAGCAGCCCCCGAGATTTTTTAGAACTGAACACTGAAGCTTTCTTT
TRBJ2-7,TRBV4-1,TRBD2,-,CASSQSPSGGAHYEQYF,TGCGCCAGCAGCCAATCGCCGAGCGGGGGGGCCCACTACGAGCAGTACTTC
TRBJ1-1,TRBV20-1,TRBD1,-,CSARAGTGGTEAFF,TGCAGTGCTAGAGCTGGGACAGGGGGCACTGAAGCTTTCTTT
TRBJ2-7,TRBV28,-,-,CASTDTREESGDEQYF,TGTGCCAGCACTGATACTCGAGAGGAGAGCGGCGACGAGCAGTACTTC
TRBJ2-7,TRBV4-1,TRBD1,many,CASSPNSGGYEQYF,TGCGCCAGCAGCCCCAACTCAGGGGGCTACGAGCAGTACTTC
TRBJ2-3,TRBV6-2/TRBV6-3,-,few,CASGLRGSSTDTQYF,TGTGCCAGCGGGCTACGGGGCTCTAGCACAGATACGCAGTATTTT
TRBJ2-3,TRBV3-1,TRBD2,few,CASSQDSAGGSTDTQYF,TGTGCCAGCAGCCAAGATTCAGCGGGGGGAAGCACAGATACGCAGTATTTT
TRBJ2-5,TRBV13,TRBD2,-,CASSSLSSSGEETQYF,TGTGCCAGCAGCTCACTTAGCTCTAGCGGTGAAGAGACCCAGTACTTC
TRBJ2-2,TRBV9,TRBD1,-,CASSPRQGTGELFF,TGTGCCAGCAGCCCAAGACAGGGGACCGGGGAGCTGTTTTTT
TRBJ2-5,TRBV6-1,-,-,CAGSEFVRGQETQYF,TGTGCCGGCAGTGAATTCGTTCGTGGTCAAGAGACCCAGTACTTC
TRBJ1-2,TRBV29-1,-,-,CSVVKGLPTVGYGYTF,TGCAGCGTTGTGAAGGGACTTCCGACGGTAGGCTATGGCTACACCTTC
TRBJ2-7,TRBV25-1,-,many,CASSEGHGTYEQYF,TGTGCCAGCAGTGAGGGACACGGGACCTACGAGCAGTACTTC
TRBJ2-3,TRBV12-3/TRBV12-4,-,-,CASRKNRGPSTDTQYF,TGTGCCAGCAGGAAAAACAGAGGACCTAGCACAGATACGCAGTATTTT
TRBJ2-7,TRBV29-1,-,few,CSVGRGNVYEQYF,TGCAGTGTCGGAAGGGGGAACGTCTACGAGCAGTACTTC
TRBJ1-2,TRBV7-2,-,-,CASNERPFDDLYGYTF,TGTGCCAGCAATGAACGACCCTTTGATGACCTCTATGGCTACACCTTC
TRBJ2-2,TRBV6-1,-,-,CASSVRDNTGELFF,TGTGCCAGCAGTGTACGGGACAACACCGGGGAGCTGTTTTTT
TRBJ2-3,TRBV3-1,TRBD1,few,CASSRRGQNTDTQYF,TGTGCCAGCAGCCGCCGGGGACAGAACACAGATACGCAGTATTTT
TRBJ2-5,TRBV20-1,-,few,CSAVKTAQETQYF,TGCAGTGCGGTAAAAACAGCTCAAGAGACCCAGTACTTC
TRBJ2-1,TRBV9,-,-,CASSVARVGLYNEQFF,TGTGCCAGCAGCGTAGCGCGGGTGGGGCTATACAATGAGCAGTTCTTC
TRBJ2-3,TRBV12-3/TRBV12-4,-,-,CASSSLKDRGHTDTQYF,TGTGCCAGCAGCTCCCTGAAGGACCGGGGACACACAGATACGCAGTATTTT
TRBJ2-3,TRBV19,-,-,CASSLEGWADTQYF,TGTGCCAGTAGTCTGGAGGGCTGGGCAGATACGCAGTATTTT
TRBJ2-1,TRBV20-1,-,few,CSAREGNVRNEQFF,TGCAGTGCTAGAGAGGGGAACGTCCGGAATGAGCAGTTCTTC
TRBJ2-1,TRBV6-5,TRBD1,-,CASRAPTGASYNEQFF,TGTGCCAGCAGGGCTCCGACAGGGGCATCCTACAATGAGCAGTTCTTC
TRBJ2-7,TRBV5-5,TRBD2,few,CASSLRAVGTSTREQYF,TGTGCCAGCAGCTTGCGCGCCGTCGGGACTAGCACTCGCGAGCAGTACTTC
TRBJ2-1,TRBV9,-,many,CASSPRGSVRDNEQFF,TGTGCCAGCAGCCCACGTGGATCAGTTAGAGACAATGAGCAGTTCTTC
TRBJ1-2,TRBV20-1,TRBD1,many,CSARETGGGYGYTF,TGCAGTGCTCGAGAGACAGGGGGCGGGTATGGCTACACCTTC
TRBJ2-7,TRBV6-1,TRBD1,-,CASRSTGTGGEQYF,TGTGCCAGCAGGTCCACCGGGACAGGGGGCGAGCAGTACTTC
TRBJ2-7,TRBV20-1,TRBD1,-,CSASQTGVSYEQYF,TGCAGTGCTAGCCAGACAGGGGTCTCCTACGAGCAGTACTTC